Shown below are 27 T cell receptor beta chains from a single sample sequenced in a study of Graves' ophthalmopathy and Graves' hyperthyroidism. Investigators amplified TCR beta CDR3 regions from RNA transcripts. HTBI-primed first-round RT-PCR preceded second-round multiplex PCR. TCRdb reprocessed the multiplex PCR reads via MiXCR and lists one record per CDR3 protein. The repertoire holds 400,000 to 450,000 distinct CDR3 sequences, under 25% seen once, with around 3% in the top ten. Sequences were obtained from peripheral blood. The receptors were sampled from a woman aged 18-29 years with stable Graves' hyperthyroidism.

This clonotype was counted at least ten times. The chain links TRBV5-1 to TRBJ2-5; 8 bases are shared with TRBD1. CDR3 length: 14 residues. Germline V lookup: CDR1 SGHRS, CDR2 YFSETQ. V lost 4 bases, J lost 7 bases, and 9 bases stayed unmatched. CDR3 residues: CASSLDRAKGTQYF. The CDR3 DNA sequence: TGCGCCAGCAGCCTGGACAGGGCGAAAGGGACCCAGTACTTC.

This clonotype was detected ten times or more. The V gene is TRBV19, the J gene TRBJ2-7; D gene ambiguous. Between the trimmed V and J ends, which lost 2 bases and 3 bases, there was a span of 11 bases. This CDR3 is built from 14 residues. Germline V gene sequence: CDR1 LNHDA, CDR2 SQIVND (reference sequence). CDR3 sequence: CASSIYGRHYEQYF. As DNA, the CDR3 is TGTGCCAGTAGTATATATGGCAGGCACTACGAGCAGTACTTC.

The genes are TRBV4-2 and TRBJ1-1; D is unclear. The CDR3 covers 15 residues. Trimming removed 2 bases at V and 0 bases at J, with 10 bases between. CDR1 LGHNA and CDR2 YNFKEQ come from the germline V gene. The DNA of the CDR3 is TGTGCCAGCAGCCAACTACAGTTAATGAACACTGAAGCTTTCTTT. It encodes CASSQLQLMNTEAFF.

This clonotype appeared many times. The rearrangement links TRBV7-2 to TRBJ2-2, with TRBD2 identical over 8 bases. There are 15 residues in the CDR3. Germline lookup yields CDR1 SGHTA and CDR2 FQGNSA. Trimming cost V 1 base and J 7 bases; bases outside gene matches: 5. The CDR3 sequence: CASSLEGLGGGELFF. For the CDR3, the DNA is TGTGCCAGCAGCTTAGAGGGACTAGGAGGCGGGGAGCTGTTTTTT.

V is TRBV6-4 and J is TRBJ1-2; perhaps TRBD1 as D (5 bases). Trimming shortened V by 6 bases and J by 11 bases, and 19 bases separated the two germline ends. The CDR3 covers 13 residues. CDR1 is MRHNA and CDR2 is SNTAGT in the germline V gene. CDR3 in DNA: TGTGCCAGCAGGCCGGGACGAGGACAAGGTTACACCTTC. It encodes CASRPGRGQGYTF.

This clonotype came up many times. This sequence joins TRBV6-2 or TRBV6-3 and TRBJ2-7; D not resolved. The CDR3 is 12 amino acids. The germline CDR1 and CDR2 sequences are MNHEY and SVGEGT. The ends were cut back, 0 bases at V and 6 bases at J, with 6 bases in the middle. The CDR3 coding sequence is TGTGCCAGCAGTTACTCTTGGGGCGAGCAGTACTTC. It is translated as CASSYSWGEQYF.

This clonotype was found many times. This sequence joins TRBV12-3 or TRBV12-4 and TRBJ2-5, with D tentatively TRBD1 or TRBD2 (5 bases each). The V gene lost 6 bases and the J gene lost 1 base, with 15 bases spanning the gap. The CDR3 extends over 15 amino acids. CDR3 protein: CASSLAGGGQETQYF. CDR3 nucleotides: TGTGCCAGCAGCTTGGCTGGTGGGGGCCAAGAGACCCAGTACTTC.

This clonotype was observed many times. The chain uses TRBV12-3 or TRBV12-4 and TRBJ2-5, with TRBD1 matching 7 bases. This CDR3 region has 14 residues. Losses at the gene ends were 5 bases for V and 4 bases for J; bases not matched to a gene: 7. DNA of the CDR3: TGTGCCAGCAGTCCCTGGACAGGCGGAGAGACCCAGTACTTC. This codes for CASSPWTGGETQYF.

The chain employs TRBV5-1 and TRBJ1-1; no definite D call. Germline values: CDR1 SGHRS, CDR2 YFSETQ. The CDR3 totals 14 residues. Trimming removed 4 bases at V and 7 bases at J, with 17 bases between. The CDR3 protein is CASSLVLESGEAFF. The CDR3 DNA is TGCGCCAGCAGCCTGGTCTTAGAAAGCGGTGAAGCTTTCTTT.

This chain links TRBV6-2 or TRBV6-3 with TRBJ2-7, with D perhaps given as TRBD1 or TRBD2 (5 bases each). The germline V and J ends were trimmed by 2 bases and 4 bases, with 15 bases remaining between them. In germline, CDR1 is MNHEY, CDR2 SVGEGT. The CDR3 has 15 amino acids. Written as DNA, the CDR3 is TGTGCCAGCAGTTACCAGAGTGGTGGGGGATACGAGCAGTACTTC. Translating it yields CASSYQSGGGYEQYF.

This clonotype was seen repeatedly, ten times or more. The V gene is TRBV28, the J gene TRBJ1-2; D gene ambiguous. Germline values: CDR1 MDHEN, CDR2 SYDVKM. The CDR3 loop spans 11 amino acids. Trimming cost V 4 bases and J 5 bases, with 5 bases left between them. The CDR3 nucleotides read TGTGCCAGCAGTTCGGGATATGGCTACACCTTC. Translated: CASSSGYGYTF.

This clonotype was counted at least ten times. The rearrangement joins TRBV20-1 to TRBJ2-7; 7 nucleotides align to TRBD2. This CDR3 spans 16 amino acids. CDR1 and CDR2 (germline): DFQATT, SNEGSKA (reference sequence). V dropped 0 bases and J dropped 6; count of bases not matched to a gene: 14. The CDR3 region is CSARDTFRGLITEQYF. CDR3 coding DNA: TGCAGTGCTAGAGATACCTTCCGGGGACTAATTACCGAGCAGTACTTC.

This clonotype has more than one count but fewer than ten. The chain employs TRBV20-1 and TRBJ1-2; 8 bases match TRBD1. Germline V lookup: CDR1 DFQATT, CDR2 SNEGSKA (reference sequence). V lost 4 bases and J lost 2; bases outside the gene matches: 9. The CDR3 sequence is 15 residues long. This CDR3 is CSAITTGQGNYGYTF. Written as DNA, the CDR3 is TGCAGTGCTATAACAACCGGACAGGGAAACTATGGCTACACCTTC.

This clonotype was counted at least ten times. V gene TRBV6-5 combines with J gene TRBJ2-5; 8 positions agree with TRBD2. Germline trimming cut 0 bases from V and 4 bases from J; bases unmatched to any gene: 4. This CDR3 comprises 15 residues. CDR1 and CDR2 from the germline V gene are MNHEY and SVGAGI. CDR3 nucleotides: TGTGCCAGCAGTTACTCGTCGGGAGGGCCAGAGACCCAGTACTTC. Its translation: CASSYSSGGPETQYF.

The chain is built from TRBV11-2 and TRBJ1-5; D unresolved. CDR1 and CDR2 (germline): SGHAT, FQNNGV. With 8 bases removed from V and 3 bases from J, the gap between germline ends came to 17 bases. This CDR3 is 15 amino acids long. CDR3 bases: TGTGCCAGCTCCCCAGGAGGCTCAGTCAATCAGCCCCAGCATTTT. Translating gives CASSPGGSVNQPQHF.

This clonotype was picked up many times. A much larger clone differs from this one at a single base, so this may be a read error. This chain joins TRBV27 and TRBJ2-5, with D tentatively TRBD1 or TRBD2 (5 bases each). The CDR3 spans 14 residues. Germline assignment: CDR1 MNHEY and CDR2 SMNVEV (reference sequence). CDR3 sequence reads: CASSLLGPEETKYF. CDR3 sequence (DNA): TGTGCCAGCAGTTTGTTGGGACCCGAAGAGACCAAGTACTTC.

The chain couples TRBV27 to TRBJ2-7, with a tentative D call TRBD2 (5 bases). Trimming shortened V by 4 bases and J by 4 bases, and 17 bases separated the two germline ends. The germline CDR1 and CDR2 sequences are MNHEY and SMNVEV (reference sequence). The CDR3 is 15 residues long. CDR3: CASSSRRAGPYEQYF. The CDR3 region has the DNA TGTGCCAGCAGTTCGAGGCGGGCTGGCCCTTACGAGCAGTACTTC.

This chain joins TRBV7-8 and TRBJ1-1; 7 bases fit TRBD1. V dropped 5 bases and J dropped 4; count of bases not matched to a gene: 7. Germline CDR1 reads SGHVS; CDR2 reads FQNEAQ. The CDR3 consists of 14 residues. The CDR3 DNA reads TGTGCCAGCAGCACTGGACAGGTGCCCACTGAAGCTTTCTTT. It specifies CASSTGQVPTEAFF.

This chain uses TRBV5-1 with TRBJ2-5; D gene uncertain. This CDR3 has 14 amino acids. CDR1 is SGHRS and CDR2 is YFSETQ in the germline V gene. V was cut by 4 bases and J by 4 bases, with 14 bases left in between. CDR3 protein: CASSISLVLETQYF. The DNA of the CDR3 is TGCGCCAGCAGCATTTCTCTAGTATTAGAGACCCAGTACTTC.

The genes are TRBV5-1 and TRBJ1-1; D call uncertain. The CDR3 runs to 15 residues. Per the germline V gene, CDR1 is SGHRS and CDR2 is YFSETQ. Trimming left V 0 bases short and J 1 base short, with 10 bases between. The CDR3 spells CASSLGVAPNTEAFF. In DNA form, the CDR3 reads TGCGCCAGCAGCTTGGGGGTTGCCCCGAACACTGAAGCTTTCTTT.

This clonotype was recorded many times. The V and J genes are TRBV6-2 or TRBV6-3 and TRBJ2-5, with a weak D call TRBD2 (5 bases). The CDR3 loop spans 15 amino acids. Looked up from germline, CDR1 is MNHEY and CDR2 is SVGEGT. V lost 8 bases to trimming and J lost 2 bases, with 18 bases between them. This chain's CDR3 is CASRSNSRRQETQYF. The CDR3 DNA is TGTGCCAGCCGAAGTAATTCCCGGAGGCAAGAGACCCAGTACTTC.

This chain connects TRBV27 to TRBJ1-2; 9 nucleotides match TRBD1. CDR1 and CDR2 (germline): MNHEY, SMNVEV (reference sequence). The CDR3 is made up of 15 amino acids. V was pared by 6 bases and J by 12 bases, with 17 bases of the junction left unmatched. The CDR3 coding sequence is TGTGCCAGCAGGGGACCGGGACAGGGCCTAAGCGGCCACACCTTC. Its translation is CASRGPGQGLSGHTF.

The rearrangement uses TRBV7-2 and TRBJ2-7; D tentatively reads TRBD1 or TRBD2 (5 bases each). Trimming took 2 bases from V and 7 from J, leaving 12 bases between them. The CDR3 covers 13 residues. Germline V CDR1 and CDR2: SGHTA, FQGNSA. The CDR3 is CASSLHSGREQYF. CDR3 in DNA: TGTGCCAGCAGCTTACATTCGGGGCGAGAGCAGTACTTC.

The rearrangement joins TRBV20-1 to TRBJ2-5; D is uncertain. The CDR3 sequence is 14 residues long. V gave up 1 base and J gave up 4 bases, with 13 bases separating them. The germline CDR1 and CDR2 sequences are DFQATT and SNEGSKA (reference sequence). CDR3 bases: TGCAGTGCTAGAGCTTACCCAGCCCGAGAGACCCAGTACTTC. This codes for CSARAYPARETQYF.

This clonotype was detected many times. Since a much larger clone is just one base distant, this may be a read error. The V and J genes are TRBV19 and TRBJ1-1; D unclear. The CDR3 length is 13 residues. Germline V gene data show CDR1 as LNHDA and CDR2 as SQIVND (reference sequence). The CDR3 bases are TGTGCCAGTAGCGAGGGAGTGAACATTGAAGCTTTCTTT. Amino acids: CASSEGVNIEAFF.

This clonotype was detected many times. This chain connects TRBV7-2 to TRBJ1-1; 7 nucleotides agree with TRBD1. The CDR3 loop spans 14 amino acids. CDR1 and CDR2 (germline): SGHTA, FQGNSA. The trim removed 6 bases at V and 4 bases at J, leaving 8 bases unmatched. The CDR3 loop reads CASRPGGGFTEAFF. The CDR3 nucleotides are TGTGCCAGCAGACCAGGGGGTGGATTCACTGAAGCTTTCTTT.

This clonotype was seen ten or more times. The chain recombines TRBV2 with TRBJ1-2, with TRBD1 matching 7 bases. CDR3 length: 15 amino acids. The germline V gene has CDR1 SNHLY and CDR2 FYNNEI. The trim removed 6 bases at V and 0 bases at J, leaving 7 bases unmatched. This CDR3 reads CASRGGTVSNYGYTF. DNA for the CDR3: TGTGCCAGCAGGGGTGGGACAGTCTCTAACTATGGCTACACCTTC.